The sequence of this T cell receptor (beta chain) was determined in a study of T cells in Graves' hyperthyroidism and ophthalmopathy. Across the study: Staff took peripheral blood when the initial diagnosis was made, before any treatment began.

The CDR3 is made up of 15 amino acids. V gave up 4 bases and J gave up 0 bases, with 13 bases separating them. The germline gives CDR1 MNHEY, CDR2 SVGAGI. Sampled blood dates from first hyperthyroidism diagnosis, and it precedes any ophthalmopathy symptoms. This clonotype came up many times. Template material for amplifying TCR beta CDR3 regions consisted of RNA transcripts. A set of HTBI primers served as the primers for a first-round RT-PCR of the TCR CDR3. TCRdb fed the multiplex PCR reads into MiXCR, producing one record per CDR3 protein. Of about 300,000 distinct CDR3 sequences in the sample, around a quarter were seen once.

The V call is TRBV6-5, the J call TRBJ2-7; weak D call: TRBD2 (7 bases). What was sequenced was blood. The source is a middle-aged man with Graves' hyperthyroidism that later progressed to Graves' ophthalmopathy. CDR3 sequence: CASSSSGQSSYEQYF. CDR3 nucleotides: TGTGCCAGCAGTTCTAGCGGACAGAGCTCCTACGAGCAGTACTTC.